The text below deals with one T cell receptor beta chain. The target antigen is unknown. A single base separates this from a much larger clone, so it may be a read error. The CDR3 end shows no conserved phenylalanine or tryptophan, and so a read error is likely. The ends were cut back, 4 bases at V and 4 bases at J, with 13 bases in the middle. Germline V gene sequence: CDR1 MNHNS, CDR2 SASEGT. This CDR3 region has 14 residues. The source material, roughly 18-30 mg of unsorted bulk tissue, was used to co-extract RNA and DNA. Surgery removed the patients' primary liver carcinoma. The sample is drawn from a study of tumor-infiltrating lymphocytes in primary liver carcinoma. Study overall: Stage T1-T3 N0M0 tumors measured about 4.2 to 10 cm at most. Study observations and caveats: The top-250-clone fraction was significantly higher in tumors than in blood (p = 0.039). It was tumor-adjacent and tumor-blood pairs that overlapped less than tumor region pairs did.

Priming with a constant-region primer yielded TCR beta cDNA from 500 ng total RNA. Slightly modified ARM-PCR served as the procedure for the TCR beta libraries. These libraries came from three rounds of nested multiplex PCR. With TRBV1-TRBV30 forward primers and a C-beta reverse primer, the first two PCR rounds were run for nine to eleven cycles each. MiXCR was run by TCRdb on the multiplex PCR reads, yielding one entry per CDR3 protein. The sample includes 85,000 to 100,000 distinct CDR3 sequences, about 73% of them seen just once. The sequenced material came from tumor-adjacent normal liver tissue. The clonotype was recovered from a man aged 35-49 years with primary liver carcinoma and hepatitis B virus infection. The V and J genes are TRBV6-1 and TRBJ1-2; the D is unclear. CDR3 protein: CASSVSQRPYGYTS. The CDR3 coding sequence is TGTGCCAGCAGTGTCTCTCAGCGACCCTATGGCTACACCTCC.